This TCR beta chain came from a study of blood T cells in healthy people across ages. At the level of the study: There was about one barcoded beta molecule captured by template switching per two T cells.

The study, taken as a whole, reports: A roughly linear age-dependent decrease characterized TCR beta diversity per million T cells. Compared with aged donors, long-lived donors showed fewer expanded clones, suggesting selection.

It was with a sample-barcoded 5' primer and a J-beta primer mix that a second PCR of roughly 7 to 12 cycles was run. Per sample, CDR3-containing paired-end reads numbered at least 2.5 million. TCRdb recomputed calls from the 5' RACE reads with MiXCR, one row per CDR3 protein. This table has approximately 600,000 distinct CDR3 sequences, approximately 59% appearing once. This clonotype was observed a handful of times. The antigen remains undetermined. Trimming cost V 4 bases and J 2 bases, with 9 bases left between them. The CDR3 spans 13 residues. Germline V gene sequence: CDR1 ENHRY, CDR2 SYGVKD. Sequenced material: blood. The chain has TRBV10-3 and TRBJ2-7, with a weak D call TRBD1 (6 bases). The source is a man in his fifties or sixties in good health. CDR3 sequence reads: CAISGDKAYEQYF. The CDR3, as DNA: TGTGCCATCAGTGGGGACAAGGCCTACGAGCAGTACTTC.